This TCR beta chain came from a study of cytomegalovirus exposure and HLA in healthy donors. The germline gives CDR1 SGHTA, CDR2 FQGNSA. The V end was cut by 6 bases, the J end by 5 bases, with 22 bases between. This CDR3 comprises 16 residues. Assay: immunoSEQ multiplex PCR; the TCRdb copy retains only in-frame clones and omits some. This repertoire shows about 200,000 clones, more than 65% found once; its top ten account for over 10%. The chain couples TRBV7-2 to TRBJ1-1; D possibly corresponds to TRBD1 (5 bases). The TCR comes from a woman in her 30s in good health and CMV-seropositive. The sequenced sample was PBMCs. CDR3 residues: CASSPGGSRFGTEAFF. CDR3 sequence (DNA): TGTGCCAGCAGTCCCGGGGGGAGCCGGTTCGGGACTGAAGCTTTCTTT. The entire variable domain, with the rest obtained from reference TRBV7-2 and TRBJ1-1, is as follows: GAGVSQSPSNKVTEKGKDVELRCDPISGHTALYWYRQSLGQGLEFLIYFQGNSAPDKSGLPSDRFSAERTGGSVSTLTIQRTQQEDSAVYLCASSPGGSRFGTEAFFGQGTRLTVV.